The 24 T cell receptor beta chains below were found in one sample sequenced in a study of blood T cells in healthy people across ages. It was with a sample-barcoded 5' primer and a J-beta primer mix that a second PCR of about 6 to 11 cycles was run. TCRdb processed the 5' RACE reads anew with MiXCR; each CDR3 protein has one entry. The sample includes approximately 690,000 distinct CDR3 sequences, roughly 53% of them seen just once. The material sequenced was blood. The source of these receptors is a man in his sixties in good health.

The chain carries TRBV10-3 and TRBJ2-1; 9 bases are shared with TRBD1. The CDR3 is made up of 17 amino acids. Germline-derived CDR1 and CDR2 are ENHRY and SYGVKD. Trimming took 3 bases from V and 5 from J; bases not matched to a gene: 11. The CDR3 loop reads CAISDLMSGQGHNEQFF. CDR3 nucleotide sequence: TGTGCCATCAGTGACCTGATGTCGGGACAGGGACACAATGAGCAGTTCTTC.

The chain couples TRBV6-1 to TRBJ1-2; no clear D. Trimming cost V 1 base and J 5 bases, with 11 bases left between them. Per the germline V gene, CDR1 is MNHNS and CDR2 is SASEGT. The length of the CDR3 is 14 residues. This CDR3 is CASSEVAVLYGYTF. CDR3 nucleotide sequence: TGTGCCAGCAGTGAAGTGGCAGTCTTGTATGGCTACACCTTC.

This clonotype occurred a few times. The chain joins TRBV12-3 or TRBV12-4 to TRBJ2-3, with 7 nucleotides matching TRBD2. J gave up 6 bases and V 5 bases, and 8 bases lay outside the gene matches. The CDR3 contains 14 residues. The CDR3 DNA is TGTGCCAGCAGTGCCGAGTTGGGGGGGGATACGCAGTATTTT. Its translation is CASSAELGGDTQYF.

This chain uses TRBV7-9 with TRBJ2-1, with 10 bases matching TRBD2. V trimming: 2 bases; J trimming: 5 bases; junction bases outside the gene matches: 3. The germline V gene has CDR1 SEHNR and CDR2 FQNEAQ (reference sequence). This CDR3 spans 15 amino acids. The CDR3 nucleotides read TGTGCCAGCAGCTTACCGCTAGCGGGGGACAATGAGCAGTTCTTC. This encodes CASSLPLAGDNEQFF.

This rearrangement joins TRBV20-1 to TRBJ2-7; 9 positions agree with TRBD2. This CDR3 has 14 amino acids. Germline assignment: CDR1 DFQATT and CDR2 SNEGSKA (reference sequence). V dropped 5 bases and J dropped 4; count of bases not matched to a gene: 9. The CDR3 nucleotides read TGCAGTGCTCAGACTAGCGGCACGGTATACGAGCAGTACTTC. Protein sequence: CSAQTSGTVYEQYF.

The chain links TRBV20-1 to TRBJ1-1; no reliable D call. The V gene's germline CDR1 is DFQATT and CDR2 SNEGSKA (reference sequence). The CDR3 is made up of 14 amino acids. Trimming removed 1 base from V and 2 bases from J, with 11 bases in between. The CDR3: CSARAPPGNTEAFF. The CDR3 DNA sequence: TGCAGTGCTAGAGCTCCTCCCGGCAACACTGAAGCTTTCTTT.

The gene calls are TRBV24-1 and TRBJ1-5; D might be TRBD1 (5 bases). V gave up 0 bases and J gave up 2 bases, with 16 bases separating them. The CDR3 contains 18 residues. The germline CDR1 and CDR2 sequences are KGHDR and SFDVKD. DNA for the CDR3: TGTGCCACCAGTGATTTGCAGCGTCAGGGTTTGTGCAATCAGCCCCAGCATTTT. It codes for CATSDLQRQGLCNQPQHF.

The chain uses TRBV3-1 and TRBJ2-7, with D perhaps TRBD1 (5 bases). The CDR3 contains 14 residues. Trimming stripped 2 bases from V and 0 bases from J, with 8 bases between. The germline CDR1 and CDR2 sequences are LGHDT and YNNKEL (reference sequence). The CDR3: CASSQTQGSYEQYF. Written as DNA, the CDR3 is TGTGCCAGCAGCCAAACCCAGGGCTCCTACGAGCAGTACTTC.

The chain couples TRBV9 to TRBJ2-6; tentative D call: TRBD2 (5 bases). The CDR3 sequence is 16 residues long. Trimming removed 4 bases at V and 1 base at J, with 12 bases between. CDR1 and CDR2 from the germline V gene are SGDLS and YYNGEE. The CDR3 nucleotides read TGTGCCAGCAGCCCGCGGACTTTTTCTGGGGCCAACGTCCTGACTTTC. Encoded protein: CASSPRTFSGANVLTF.

The genes are TRBV6-1 and TRBJ2-7, with D possibly being TRBD2 (5 bases). The germline CDR1 and CDR2 sequences are MNHNS and SASEGT. Trimming took off 10 bases at V and 3 bases at J, with 25 bases between the two ends. The CDR3 loop spans 16 amino acids. The CDR3 here is CANPQRVSVWIYEQYF. CDR3 sequence (DNA): TGTGCCAACCCCCAGAGGGTATCCGTTTGGATCTACGAGCAGTACTTC.

This clonotype was recorded only once. The rearrangement links TRBV20-1 to TRBJ2-3; D possibly uses TRBD1 or TRBD2 (6 bases each). The germline gives CDR1 DFQATT, CDR2 SNEGSKA (reference sequence). V dropped 2 bases and J dropped 6 bases, with 9 bases sitting between them. This CDR3 comprises 12 residues. Written as DNA, the CDR3 is TGCAGTGCTAGAAGGGGGGTGGATACGCAGTATTTT. Translation gives CSARRGVDTQYF.

CDR3 in amino acids: CASRDAGQYGYTF. The CDR3 region has the DNA TGTGCCAGCAGGGATGCAGGCCAGTATGGCTACACCTTC. The J gene is TRBJ1-2, the V gene TRBV11-2; no firm D call. The CDR3 length is 13 residues. Trimming left V 6 bases short and J 5 bases short, with 13 bases between. The germline V gene has CDR1 SGHAT and CDR2 FQNNGV. The variable domain in full, with the rest retrieved from reference TRBV11-2 and TRBJ1-2, is EAGVAQSPRYKIIEKRQSVAFWCNPISGHATLYWYQQILGQGPKLLIQFQNNGVVDDSQLPKDRFSAERLKGVDSTLKIQPAKLEDSAVYLCASRDAGQYGYTFGSGTRLTVV.

This clonotype was counted ten times or more. The rearrangement links TRBV12-3 or TRBV12-4 to TRBJ2-5, with no clear D. This CDR3 comprises 12 residues. Trimming removed 3 bases at V and 2 bases at J, with 4 bases between. The CDR3 DNA follows: TGTGCCAGCAGTTTCTCGCAAGAGACCCAGTACTTC. This gives the protein CASSFSQETQYF.

On this clonotype itself: A read error may be the cause here, since a much bigger clone is one base away. This sequence joins TRBV12-3 or TRBV12-4 and TRBJ2-5; 9 bases are a match to TRBD1. The CDR3 is made up of 13 amino acids. CDR3 nucleotide sequence: TGTGCCAGCAAAACAGGGGGCTCAGAGGCCCAGTACTTC. Translating gives CASKTGGSEAQYF.

The chain employs TRBV12-3 or TRBV12-4 and TRBJ2-3; 7 bases line up with TRBD2. The CDR3 covers 12 residues. Losses at the gene ends were 0 bases for V and 13 bases for J; bases not matched to a gene: 4. The CDR3 reads CASSLAGTTKYF. The CDR3 DNA sequence: TGTGCCAGCAGTTTAGCTGGGACTACTAAGTATTTT.

This chain joins TRBV3-1 and TRBJ2-3; 10 bases line up with TRBD2. CDR3 length: 17 residues. CDR1 LGHDT and CDR2 YNNKEL come from the germline V gene (reference sequence). The junction had 13 bases not matched to a gene; V was cut back by 1 base and J by 9 bases. CDR3 protein: CASSQGFSGGAPATQYF. Written as DNA, the CDR3 is TGTGCCAGCAGCCAAGGCTTCAGCGGGGGGGCGCCGGCGACGCAGTATTTT.

The chain combines TRBV5-1 with TRBJ2-1; either TRBD1 or TRBD2 may supply D (5 bases each). This CDR3 comprises 13 residues. The germline V and J ends were trimmed by 1 base and 8 bases, with 10 bases remaining between them. The V gene's germline CDR1 is SGHRS and CDR2 YFSETQ. The DNA of the CDR3 is TGCGCCAGCAGCTTGCGCAGGGACGATGAGCAGTTCTTC. Translating it yields CASSLRRDDEQFF.

This clonotype appeared a few times. V is TRBV28 and J is TRBJ2-1; D gene uncertain. In germline, CDR1 is MDHEN, CDR2 SYDVKM. This CDR3 comprises 11 residues. Deletions cut 3 bases from V and 6 bases from J, with 3 bases between. The CDR3 reads CASSLSNEQFF. In DNA form, the CDR3 reads TGTGCCAGCAGTTTGAGCAATGAGCAGTTCTTC. Complete variable domain (other parts from reference TRBV28 and TRBJ2-1): DVKVTQSSRYLVKRTGEKVFLECVQDMDHENMFWYRQDPGLGLRLIYFSYDVKMKEKGDIPEGYSVSREKKERFSLILESASTNQTSMYLCASSLSNEQFFGPGTRLTVL.

J is TRBJ2-1 and V is TRBV12-3 or TRBV12-4; no firm D call. The CDR3 spans 14 residues. V lost 4 bases to trimming and J lost 0 bases, with 7 bases between them. The DNA of the CDR3 is TGTGCCAGCAGTTCGCGGAGCTCCTACAATGAGCAGTTCTTC. As protein: CASSSRSSYNEQFF.

The V gene is TRBV28, the J gene TRBJ2-7; TRBD1 matches at 7 bases. Per germline, CDR1 MDHEN and CDR2 SYDVKM. The CDR3 contains 15 residues. J lost 2 bases, V lost 1 base, and 5 bases had no gene match. For the CDR3, the DNA is TGTGCCAGCAGTTTATTCGGGACAGCGACCTACGAGCAGTACTTC. It is translated as CASSLFGTATYEQYF.

This rearrangement joins TRBV12-3 or TRBV12-4 to TRBJ1-4; tentatively, D is TRBD1 (5 bases). The CDR3 covers 13 residues. Trimming stripped 10 bases from V and 8 bases from J, with 17 bases between. The CDR3 sequence is CATAGMKGEKLFF. DNA for the CDR3: TGTGCCACCGCAGGGATGAAAGGAGAAAAACTGTTTTTT.

This clonotype was counted a few times. The chain employs TRBV10-3 and TRBJ2-6; D might be TRBD1 (5 bases). The CDR3 is 14 amino acids. V lost 7 bases, J lost 0 bases, and 7 bases lay in between. Germline V gene data show CDR1 as ENHRY and CDR2 as SYGVKD. CDR3 nucleotide sequence: TGTGCCATCACCGACAGCTCTGGGGCCAACGTCCTGACTTTC. Translation gives CAITDSSGANVLTF.

J is TRBJ1-2 and V is TRBV11-2; D gene unclear. The CDR3 contains 11 residues. Trimming pared 3 bases from V and 10 bases from J, leaving 9 bases between. Germline CDR1 is SGHAT and CDR2 is FQNNGV. DNA of the CDR3: TGTGCCAGCAGCTTGCTCGGTCTCTACACCTTC. It is translated as CASSLLGLYTF.

The chain couples TRBV12-3 or TRBV12-4 to TRBJ2-2; 16 nucleotides agree with TRBD2. The CDR3 loop spans 22 amino acids. The V segment lost 3 bases and the J segment 2 bases; nucleotides outside the gene matches: 15. The CDR3 DNA reads TGTGCCAGCAGTTTCGACATCCCGGGACTAGCGGGGGGGTACTCAAACACCGGGGAGCTGTTTTTT. Translation gives CASSFDIPGLAGGYSNTGELFF.